Below are 8 T cell receptor beta chains sequenced from a single sample in a study of immune evolution from preneoplasia to lung adenocarcinoma. The protocol was immunoSEQ multiplex PCR, while the TCRdb copy is restricted to in-frame clones and leaves out a portion. The table records around 7,900 clones, over 75% of them present only once. Input material: FFPE adjacent normal lung tissue. These receptors came from a person in their 70s with lung adenocarcinoma.

The chain employs TRBV2 and TRBJ1-2; tentative D call: TRBD1 (5 bases). The V and J ends lost 2 bases and 4 bases respectively, with 17 bases between them. The germline gives CDR1 SNHLY, CDR2 FYNNEI. The CDR3 runs 16 residues. The DNA of the CDR3 is TGTGCCAGCAGTGAAAATGCAGGGTTGGCTCGCTATGGCTACACCTTC. Its translation is CASSENAGLARYGYTF. Full variable domain (outside the CDR3, taken from reference TRBV2 and TRBJ1-2): EPEVTQTPSHQVTQMGQEVILRCVPISNHLYFYWYRQILGQKVEFLVSFYNNEISEKSEIFDDQFSVERPDGSNFTLKIRSTKLEDSAMYFCASSENAGLARYGYTFGSGTRLTVV.

V and J are TRBV6-5 and TRBJ1-4, with D uncertain. The germline CDR1 and CDR2 sequences are MNHEY and SVGAGI. The V end lost 4 bases, the J end lost 0 bases, and 9 bases lay between the germline ends. CDR3 size: 15 residues. In DNA form, the CDR3 reads TGTGCCAGCAGTTCTTCCGGTGCAACTAATGAAAAACTGTTTTTT. Translating it yields CASSSSGATNEKLFF.

This chain joins TRBV29-1 and TRBJ2-1, with unresolved D. V was shortened by 7 bases and J by 2 bases, with 12 bases between the two germline ends. This CDR3 comprises 13 residues. Germline values: CDR1 SQVTM, CDR2 ANQGSEA. CDR3 protein: CSAQSDTYNEQFF. The DNA of the CDR3 is TGCAGCGCACAATCGGATACCTACAATGAGCAGTTCTTC.

The rearrangement joins TRBV5-4 to TRBJ1-1, with 8 bases aligning to TRBD1. The germline V gene has CDR1 SGHNT and CDR2 YYREEE (reference sequence). The V gene end was trimmed by 5 bases and the J gene end by 0 bases; junction bases not matched to a gene: 9. The CDR3 is made up of 16 amino acids. The CDR3 loop is CASRSPGGVVNTEAFF. The DNA of the CDR3 is TGTGCCAGCAGGTCTCCAGGGGGCGTGGTGAACACTGAAGCTTTCTTT.

The chain has TRBV5-6 and TRBJ2-7, with 9 bases aligning to TRBD1. The germline V gene encodes CDR1 SGHDT and CDR2 YYEEEE. The J segment lost 4 bases and the V segment lost 4 bases, leaving 9 bases of the junction unmatched. The CDR3 extends over 15 amino acids. CDR3 amino acids: CASSNRGRSAYEQYF. CDR3 nucleotides: TGTGCCAGCAGCAACAGGGGGCGGTCTGCGTACGAGCAGTACTTC.

The chain is built from TRBV4-2 and TRBJ2-7; 7 bases align to TRBD2. Trimming at V came to 4 bases and at J to 2 bases, leaving 14 bases not matched to a gene. CDR3 size: 17 residues. CDR1 and CDR2 from the germline V gene are LGHNA and YNFKEQ. The CDR3 DNA sequence: TGTGCCAGCAGCCCTGGGGTTAGCGCCGGGGGGACCTACGAGCAGTACTTC. It translates to CASSPGVSAGGTYEQYF.

This clone was counted between two and nine times. The J gene is TRBJ2-3, the V gene TRBV11-2; TRBD2 agrees at 12 bases. With 1 base clipped from V and 7 bases from J, the junction kept 3 bases outside the gene matches. CDR1 is SGHAT, CDR2 FQNNGV, per germline. This CDR3 has 15 residues. The CDR3 DNA is TGTGCCAGCAGCTTAGCACTAGCGGGGGGAAATACGCAGTATTTT. Protein sequence: CASSLALAGGNTQYF.

V gene TRBV11-2 combines with J gene TRBJ2-5, with D hard to call. V shed 2 bases and J shed 2 bases, with 9 bases lying between them. The CDR3 totals 14 residues. The germline V gene encodes CDR1 SGHAT and CDR2 FQNNGV. CDR3 loop: CASSLSRVQETQYF. The CDR3 DNA reads TGTGCCAGCAGCTTATCGAGAGTTCAAGAGACCCAGTACTTC.